Below, 20 T cell receptor beta chains from the same sample are listed, as sequenced in a study of graft-versus-host responses after intestinal transplantation. TCRdb's table, derived via immunoSEQ multiplex PCR, lists solely in-frame clones and lacks some. The sample includes tens of thousands of clones, approximately 89% of them seen just once. Antigen specificity for these receptors is unknown. The sequences come from unstimulated CD8+ T cells sorted from spleen or lymph node cells, collected before transplant. The receptors were sampled from a human donor who was the organ donor for an intestinal transplant.

V gene TRBV4-1 combines with J gene TRBJ2-7; D is tentatively TRBD1 or TRBD2 (5 bases each). Deletions cut 1 base from V and 4 bases from J, with 11 bases between. This CDR3 spans 14 amino acids. CDR1 MGHRA and CDR2 YSYEKL come from the germline V gene. The CDR3 DNA is TGCGCCAGCAGCCAAGTCCCGGGACCTTACGAGCAGTACTTC. It codes for CASSQVPGPYEQYF.

The chain uses TRBV15 and TRBJ1-6, with no clear D. The V end was cut by 3 bases, the J end by 10 bases, with 19 bases between. Germline CDR1 LNHNV, CDR2 YYDKDF (reference sequence). The CDR3 has 16 residues. As DNA, the CDR3 is TGTGCCACCAGCAGGGAGTTTGATGAGTCCCCCTCACCCCTCCACTTT. This sequence encodes CATSREFDESPSPLHF.

This clone appeared a single time. V is TRBV7-3 and J is TRBJ2-3; D call uncertain. Germline V gene sequence: CDR1 SGHTA, CDR2 FQGTGA. The CDR3 sequence is 13 residues long. V was shortened by 2 bases and J by 4 bases, with 7 bases between the two germline ends. The CDR3 protein is CASSLLGADTQYF. Written as DNA, the CDR3 is TGTGCCAGCAGCTTACTAGGAGCAGATACGCAGTATTTT.

The V call is TRBV4-2, the J call TRBJ2-5; 8 bases map to TRBD2. With V trimmed by 0 bases and J by 7 bases, 7 bases remained unmatched. CDR3 length: 15 amino acids. CDR1 and CDR2 (germline): LGHNA, YNFKEQ. The CDR3 sequence: CASSQDRGRRVTQYF. The DNA of the CDR3 is TGTGCCAGCAGCCAAGACCGCGGGAGGAGGGTGACCCAGTACTTC.

The chain has TRBV6-5 and TRBJ1-1; D not certain. Trimming cost V 1 base and J 3 bases, with 15 bases left between them. The germline V gene has CDR1 MNHEY and CDR2 SVGAGI. The CDR3 is 16 amino acids. The CDR3 loop reads CASSYLVGFADTEAFF. The CDR3 DNA is TGTGCCAGCAGTTACTTAGTCGGGTTTGCGGACACTGAAGCTTTCTTT.

J is TRBJ1-2 and V is TRBV4-2; D gene uncertain. Trimming left V 1 base short and J 6 bases short, with 6 bases between. CDR1 and CDR2 from the germline V gene are LGHNA and YNFKEQ. The CDR3 spans 12 residues. CDR3 bases: TGTGCCAGCAGCCAAGGGTCTAATGGCTACACCTTC. Its protein is CASSQGSNGYTF.

This chain joins TRBV19 and TRBJ2-7; D unclear. Trimming stripped 6 bases from V and 4 bases from J, with 10 bases between. This CDR3 spans 12 amino acids. The germline V gene has CDR1 LNHDA and CDR2 SQIVND (reference sequence). The CDR3 nucleotides are TGTGCCAGTAGCCGGAATGGGTACGAGCAGTACTTC. Translation gives CASSRNGYEQYF.

J is TRBJ1-1 and V is TRBV6-5; D is possibly TRBD1 (6 bases). Germline V lookup: CDR1 MNHEY, CDR2 SVGAGI. The ends were cut back, 2 bases at V and 0 bases at J, with 10 bases in the middle. The CDR3 runs 15 residues. The DNA of the CDR3 is TGTGCCAGCAGTTACGGACAGCGCCTGAACACTGAAGCTTTCTTT. Translation: CASSYGQRLNTEAFF.

The chain has TRBV27 and TRBJ2-3; 8 positions match TRBD1. The length of the CDR3 is 15 residues. V shed 5 bases and J 1 base; nucleotides not matched to a gene: 5. Per the germline V gene, CDR1 is MNHEY and CDR2 is SMNVEV (reference sequence). The CDR3 spells CASSPTGQGTDTQYF. The CDR3 nucleotides read TGTGCCAGCAGTCCGACGGGACAGGGCACAGATACGCAGTATTTT.

This rearrangement joins TRBV4-1 to TRBJ2-1; D might be TRBD2 (6 bases). Germline V CDR1 and CDR2: MGHRA, YSYEKL. This CDR3 is 16 amino acids long. The ends were cut back, 5 bases at V and 0 bases at J, with 14 bases in the middle. CDR3: CASSALLATSYNEQFF. The CDR3 DNA follows: TGCGCCAGCAGCGCCCTCCTAGCGACCTCCTACAATGAGCAGTTCTTC.

The gene calls are TRBV6-6 and TRBJ1-2, with 8 bases matching TRBD1. Germline CDR1 MNHNY, CDR2 SVGAGI (reference sequence). This CDR3 is built from 14 residues. V gave up 7 bases and J gave up 3 bases; unmatched junction bases: 7. CDR3 protein: CASTDRGPHYGYTF. The CDR3 DNA reads TGTGCCAGCACCGACAGGGGACCCCACTATGGCTACACCTTC.

This chain uses TRBV2 with TRBJ2-7; 7 bases fit TRBD1. The germline CDR1 and CDR2 sequences are SNHLY and FYNNEI. This CDR3 is built from 14 residues. With 7 bases clipped from V and 3 bases from J, the junction kept 9 bases outside the gene matches. CDR3 coding DNA: TGTGCCAGCACCGAAGGGGACAGCCGCTACGAGCAGTACTTC. Translating it yields CASTEGDSRYEQYF.

The rearrangement uses TRBV9 and TRBJ2-1; D is possibly TRBD1 or TRBD2 (5 bases each). Deletions cut 0 bases from V and 3 bases from J, with 16 bases between. CDR3 length: 17 residues. Germline V gene lookup returns CDR1 SGDLS and CDR2 YYNGEE. The CDR3 reads CASSVGDHGAYYNEQFF. Here the CDR3 DNA reads TGTGCCAGCAGCGTAGGAGACCACGGGGCGTACTACAATGAGCAGTTCTTC.

The genes are TRBV6-1 and TRBJ1-4, with 7 bases identical to TRBD1. J gave up 8 bases and V 3 bases, and 3 bases lay outside the gene matches. Germline V gene data show CDR1 as MNHNS and CDR2 as SASEGT. This CDR3 is 13 amino acids long. CDR3 coding DNA: TGTGCCAGCAGTGAGGGGACAGTCGAAAAACTGTTTTTT. Translating it yields CASSEGTVEKLFF.

The CDR3 reads CASSDSGSTDTQYF. CDR3 in DNA: TGTGCCAGTAGCGATAGCGGGAGCACAGATACGCAGTATTTT. This chain uses TRBV19 with TRBJ2-3; 7 positions match TRBD2. This CDR3 contains 14 residues. Germline assignment: CDR1 LNHDA and CDR2 SQIVND (reference sequence). V lost 6 bases and J lost 0; bases outside the gene matches: 3.

The rearrangement uses TRBV6-1 and TRBJ2-5; D is perhaps TRBD1 or TRBD2 (5 bases each). Trimming removed 3 bases from V and 3 bases from J, with 14 bases in between. The CDR3 runs 15 residues. The germline gives CDR1 MNHNS, CDR2 SASEGT. CDR3 DNA sequence: TGTGCCAGCAGTGATTCGGGGCTACCGGAAGAGACCCAGTACTTC. Its translation is CASSDSGLPEETQYF.

V and J are TRBV7-3 and TRBJ1-1; D ambiguous. Germline assignment: CDR1 SGHTA and CDR2 FQGTGA. CDR3 size: 16 residues. Trimming took off 2 bases at V and 1 base at J, with 14 bases between the two ends. CDR3 coding DNA: TGTGCCAGCAGCTTATGTTCCCGTTGCCGGAACACTGAAGCTTTCTTT. Protein product: CASSLCSRCRNTEAFF.

This clone came up a few times. V usage is TRBV15 and J usage is TRBJ1-1; D may be TRBD1 (6 bases). Germline-derived CDR1 and CDR2 are LNHNV and YYDKDF (reference sequence). The CDR3 sequence is 16 residues long. The V end was cut by 0 bases, the J end by 1 base, with 12 bases between. The CDR3 DNA sequence: TGTGCCACCAGCAGAGATCAGGGGACCAGGAACACTGAAGCTTTCTTT. The encoded protein is CATSRDQGTRNTEAFF.

The chain carries TRBV4-1 and TRBJ1-5, with D maybe TRBD1 (6 bases). The ends were cut back, 4 bases at V and 5 bases at J, with 15 bases in the middle. This CDR3 spans 15 amino acids. Germline V gene sequence: CDR1 MGHRA, CDR2 YSYEKL. The CDR3, as DNA: TGCGCCAGCAGCCTAGCAGGGGAAGGAGATCAGCCCCAGCATTTT. This translates into CASSLAGEGDQPQHF.

The V and J genes are TRBV4-2 and TRBJ2-3, with D maybe TRBD2 (5 bases). V was pared by 0 bases and J by 2 bases, with 9 bases between. This CDR3 contains 15 residues. The V gene's germline CDR1 is LGHNA and CDR2 YNFKEQ. CDR3 sequence reads: CASSQDSADTDTQYF. DNA for the CDR3: TGTGCCAGCAGCCAAGATAGCGCAGACACAGATACGCAGTATTTT.